Below, 24 T cell receptor beta chains from the same sample are listed, as sequenced in a study of Tregs in tolerant kidney transplant recipients. Profiling relied on immunoSEQ multiplex PCR, and the TCRdb table lists in-frame clones only, not all of them. Among 75,000 to 100,000 clones, around 94% were seen once, and the ten largest hold 4.5% to 5%. Specimen: CD8+ T cells from blood. These receptor sequences come from a human donor in good health.

In the case of this clone: Other DNA sequences from this sample encode an identical CDR3 as well. The rearrangement links TRBV27 to TRBJ2-5; no clear D gene. The CDR3 extends over 11 amino acids. Per the germline V gene, CDR1 is MNHEY and CDR2 is SMNVEV (reference sequence). V was cut by 8 bases and J by 5 bases, with 9 bases left in between. The CDR3 nucleotides are TGTGCCAGCTCGTTTAGGGAGACCCAGTACTTC. Translation: CASSFRETQYF.

This chain joins TRBV7-6 and TRBJ2-7; 10 bases match TRBD2. The V segment lost 1 base and the J segment 0 bases; nucleotides outside the gene matches: 3. CDR3 size: 16 residues. Germline lookup yields CDR1 SGHVS and CDR2 FNYEAQ. CDR3 coding DNA: TGTGCCAGCAGCTTAGGCCCTAGCGGGGGCTCCTACGAGCAGTACTTC. Amino acid sequence: CASSLGPSGGSYEQYF.

The gene calls are TRBV7-9 and TRBJ2-7, with 12 positions matching TRBD1. This CDR3 is built from 15 residues. Germline V CDR1 and CDR2: SEHNR, FQNEAQ (reference sequence). The J segment lost 2 bases and the V segment lost 10 bases, leaving 9 bases of the junction unmatched. Written as DNA, the CDR3 is TGTGCCACTCTCACCGGGACAGGGGGCCCCTACGAGCAGTACTTC. This gives the protein CATLTGTGGPYEQYF. The full variable domain, rest sourced from reference TRBV7-9 and TRBJ2-7, is DTGVSQNPRHKITKRGQNVTFRCDPISEHNRLYWYRQTLGQGPEFLTYFQNEAQLEKSRLLSDRFSAERPKGSFSTLEIQRTEQGDSAMYLCATLTGTGGPYEQYFGPGTRLTVT.

The gene calls are TRBV19 and TRBJ2-7, with a weak D call TRBD1 (5 bases). Trimming removed 1 base from V and 3 bases from J, with 10 bases in between. The CDR3 covers 14 residues. Per germline, CDR1 LNHDA and CDR2 SQIVND (reference sequence). This CDR3 reads CASSIGAGLYEQYF. The CDR3 region has the DNA TGTGCCAGTAGTATAGGGGCAGGGCTCTACGAGCAGTACTTC.

This chain connects TRBV19 to TRBJ2-1; 7 bases are a match to TRBD2. The length of the CDR3 is 14 residues. The J segment lost 9 bases and the V segment lost 3 bases, leaving 8 bases of the junction unmatched. From germline, CDR1 is LNHDA and CDR2 SQIVND (reference sequence). The CDR3 DNA sequence: TGTGCCAGTAGTATGAGGCGGGAGCGGGGTGAGCAGTTCTTC. Its protein product is CASSMRRERGEQFF.

The rearrangement links TRBV5-1 to TRBJ1-2; 7 bases agree with TRBD1. The CDR3 runs to 14 residues. With V trimmed by 0 bases and J by 4 bases, 3 bases remained unmatched. The germline V gene has CDR1 SGHRS and CDR2 YFSETQ. The CDR3: CASSLDRGGYGYTF. The CDR3 DNA reads TGCGCCAGCAGCTTGGACAGGGGAGGCTATGGCTACACCTTC.

The V call is TRBV7-9, the J call TRBJ2-7; 12 bases line up with TRBD1. After removal of 4 bases from V and 2 bases from J, the junction contained 3 bases not matched to a gene. This CDR3 comprises 15 residues. The germline CDR1 and CDR2 sequences are SEHNR and FQNEAQ (reference sequence). For the CDR3, the DNA is TGTGCCAGCAGCTCACGGGACAGGGGGCCCTACGAGCAGTACTTC. This sequence encodes CASSSRDRGPYEQYF.

The gene calls are TRBV27 and TRBJ2-3; D is unresolved. V was pared by 4 bases and J by 2 bases, with 10 bases between. This CDR3 has 14 residues. CDR1 is MNHEY and CDR2 is SMNVEV in the germline V gene (reference sequence). DNA for the CDR3: TGTGCCAGCAGTTACTACGGGTTCACAGATACGCAGTATTTT. This sequence encodes CASSYYGFTDTQYF.

The chain combines TRBV18 with TRBJ2-7; 8 nucleotides agree with TRBD1. The CDR3 is 12 residues long. V gave up 3 bases and J gave up 6 bases; unmatched junction bases: 1. The V gene's germline CDR1 is KGHSH and CDR2 LQKENI. The CDR3 sequence is CASSPGTGEQYF. The CDR3 region has the DNA TGTGCCAGCTCACCCGGGACAGGCGAGCAGTACTTC.

The chain couples TRBV7-6 to TRBJ2-7, with TRBD1 matching over 9 bases. Germline V gives CDR1 SGHVS, CDR2 FNYEAQ. V shed 5 bases, J shed 2 bases, and the junction held 7 bases outside the gene matches. There are 15 residues in the CDR3. This CDR3 reads CASSLGQGSPYEQYF. The DNA for the CDR3 is TGTGCCAGCAGCCTGGGACAGGGAAGCCCCTACGAGCAGTACTTC.

The rearrangement links TRBV2 to TRBJ2-1; D is perhaps TRBD2 (6 bases). Germline V gene lookup returns CDR1 SNHLY and CDR2 FYNNEI. This CDR3 comprises 17 residues. V lost 1 base, J lost 0 bases, and 13 bases lay in between. The chain's CDR3 is CASSEGLAESSYNEQFF. The CDR3 bases are TGTGCCAGCAGTGAAGGGTTAGCGGAGAGCTCCTACAATGAGCAGTTCTTC.

The chain carries TRBV27 and TRBJ1-1; D unresolved. V lost 2 bases and J 4 bases, leaving 8 bases between the germline ends. This CDR3 region has 13 residues. Germline values: CDR1 MNHEY, CDR2 SMNVEV (reference sequence). The CDR3 here is CASSLRSGTEAFF. CDR3 nucleotides: TGTGCCAGCAGTTTAAGGTCGGGCACTGAAGCTTTCTTT.

The chain couples TRBV19 to TRBJ2-7, with 8 bases lining up with TRBD2. Germline assignment: CDR1 LNHDA and CDR2 SQIVND (reference sequence). The CDR3 has 16 residues. With V trimmed by 3 bases and J by 2 bases, 9 bases remained unmatched. This chain's CDR3 is CASSIGSGRQPYEQYF. CDR3 DNA sequence: TGTGCCAGTAGTATCGGAAGCGGGAGACAACCCTACGAGCAGTACTTC.

This CDR3 is CASSIGGAPNQPQHF. CDR3 in DNA: TGTGCCAGTAGTATTGGGGGGGCTCCCAATCAGCCCCAGCATTTT. The chain recombines TRBV19 with TRBJ1-5; tentatively, D is TRBD1 (6 bases). V shed 3 bases and J shed 3 bases, with 12 bases lying between them. This CDR3 has 15 amino acids. The germline gives CDR1 LNHDA, CDR2 SQIVND (reference sequence).

This clone has just one count. In DNA, the CDR3 is TGCGCCAGCAGCTCTCCTCCTCTAGAGCAGTACTTC. As protein: CASSSPPLEQYF. The V and J genes are TRBV5-1 and TRBJ2-7; unclear D gene. CDR1 and CDR2 from the germline V gene are SGHRS and YFSETQ. Trimming removed 3 bases at V and 7 bases at J, with 11 bases between. CDR3 size: 12 residues.

The V call is TRBV6-5, the J call TRBJ2-1, with TRBD2 matching 7 bases. This CDR3 has 15 residues. V shed 7 bases and J 2 bases; nucleotides not matched to a gene: 8. Germline CDR1 reads MNHEY; CDR2 reads SVGAGI. The CDR3 region has the DNA TGTGCCAGCACCAGCGGGGCGCGGACCTACAATGAGCAGTTCTTC. Translating gives CASTSGARTYNEQFF.

This clone was seen just once. V gene TRBV6-5 combines with J gene TRBJ1-1, with D maybe TRBD1 (6 bases). There are 13 residues in the CDR3. The germline V gene has CDR1 MNHEY and CDR2 SVGAGI. With 8 bases removed from V and 4 bases from J, the gap between germline ends came to 14 bases. CDR3 sequence reads: CASGLGQATEAFF. CDR3 DNA sequence: TGTGCCAGCGGACTGGGACAAGCCACTGAAGCTTTCTTT.

The V gene is TRBV5-1, the J gene TRBJ2-1; D is possibly TRBD1 (9 bases). Germline lookup yields CDR1 SGHRS and CDR2 YFSETQ. Trimming removed 7 bases at V and 5 bases at J, with 19 bases between. CDR3 length: 15 amino acids. The DNA of the CDR3 is TGCGCCAGCCGCGGGGGGACAGGGTTAAACAATGAGCAGTTCTTC. This gives the protein CASRGGTGLNNEQFF.

This chain joins TRBV12-5 and TRBJ2-1; perhaps D is TRBD1 or TRBD2 (5 bases each). Trimming pared 11 bases from V and 4 bases from J, leaving 18 bases between. Germline values: CDR1 LGHNT, CDR2 FRNRAP. The CDR3 has 14 residues. CDR3 region: CAPNRGAPYNEQFF. The CDR3 DNA follows: TGTGCTCCAAACCGGGGCGCCCCGTACAATGAGCAGTTCTTC. The full variable domain, rest sourced from reference TRBV12-5 and TRBJ2-1, is DARVTQTPRHKVTEMGQEVTMRCQPILGHNTVFWYRQTMMQGLELLAYFRNRAPLDDSGMPKDRFSAEMPDATLATLKIQPSEPRDSAVYFCAPNRGAPYNEQFFGPGTRLTVL.

The chain combines TRBV27 with TRBJ1-5; 9 nucleotides align to TRBD1. The CDR3 is 16 residues long. From germline, CDR1 is MNHEY and CDR2 SMNVEV (reference sequence). Trimming cost V 6 bases and J 0 bases; bases outside gene matches: 6. Written as DNA, the CDR3 is TGTGCCAGCAGGGGACAGGGAATGAATAGCAATCAGCCCCAGCATTTT. This encodes CASRGQGMNSNQPQHF.

The chain combines TRBV6-5 with TRBJ1-1; 9 bases line up with TRBD1. The CDR3 has 15 amino acids. CDR1 and CDR2 (germline): MNHEY, SVGAGI. The ends lost 2 bases at V and 1 base at J; junction bases unmatched: 2. DNA for the CDR3: TGTGCCAGCAGTTACGACAGGGGGGAGAACACTGAAGCTTTCTTT. Its protein product is CASSYDRGENTEAFF.

J is TRBJ2-7 and V is TRBV5-6, with 12 positions matching TRBD2. CDR3 length equals 15 residues. V dropped 0 bases and J dropped 9; count of bases not matched to a gene: 7. Per germline, CDR1 SGHDT and CDR2 YYEEEE. In DNA form, the CDR3 reads TGTGCCAGCAGCTTGGCCCGGCTAGCGGGGGGGCCGCAGTACTTC. This sequence encodes CASSLARLAGGPQYF.

This clone has only one observation. The chain uses TRBV5-5 and TRBJ2-7; 7 bases line up with TRBD1. The V gene's germline CDR1 is SGHKS and CDR2 YYEKEE (reference sequence). V lost 4 bases and J lost 3; bases outside the gene matches: 10. The CDR3 is made up of 15 amino acids. Here the CDR3 reads CASSPAGTDRYEQYF. The CDR3 region has the DNA TGTGCCAGCAGCCCGGCCGGGACAGATCGCTACGAGCAGTACTTC. Together with reference TRBV5-5 and TRBJ2-7, the CDR3 gives the full variable domain: DAGVTQSPTHLIKTRGQQVTLRCSPISGHKSVSWYQQVLGQGPQFIFQYYEKEERGRGNFPDRFSARQFPNYSSELNVNALLLGDSALYLCASSPAGTDRYEQYFGPGTRLTVT.

V and J are TRBV6-1 and TRBJ2-7; 8 nucleotides agree with TRBD2. The CDR3 is 17 amino acids. Germline V gene sequence: CDR1 MNHNS, CDR2 SASEGT. Germline trimming cut 4 bases from V and 0 bases from J; bases unmatched to any gene: 11. The CDR3 DNA sequence: TGTGCCAGCAGTGTACCGTACGGGGGGGTGGGCTCCTACGAGCAGTACTTC. Its protein product is CASSVPYGGVGSYEQYF.